This T cell receptor (beta chain) is drawn from a study of blood T cell repertoires in COVID-19. Study in general: The United States, Italy and Spain were the sources of the acute and convalescent COVID-19 samples. Sample material is recorded as cDNA or gDNA derived from T cells, B-cell-depleted T cells, or PBMCs.

Original processing methods: Reference gene primer amplification gave estimated nucleated cell counts. Sequenced by immunoSEQ multiplex PCR; TCRdb stores in-frame clones only, minus some. That table furnishes V, J and clone size, whereas the DNA furnished D and trimming. Among tens of thousands of clones listed, about nine tenths were seen once. V gave up 5 bases and J gave up 5 bases; unmatched junction bases: 6. Germline loops: CDR1 SEHNR, CDR2 FQNEAQ (reference sequence). This CDR3 is 14 amino acids long. The TCR originated in a man aged 55 to 70 with acute or convalescent COVID-19. V gene TRBV7-9 combines with J gene TRBJ1-2; 9 nucleotides agree with TRBD1. The specimen was peripheral blood. The CDR3 region is CASSLGQGSYGYTF. In DNA form, the CDR3 reads TGTGCCAGCAGCCTGGGACAGGGATCTTATGGCTACACCTTC.